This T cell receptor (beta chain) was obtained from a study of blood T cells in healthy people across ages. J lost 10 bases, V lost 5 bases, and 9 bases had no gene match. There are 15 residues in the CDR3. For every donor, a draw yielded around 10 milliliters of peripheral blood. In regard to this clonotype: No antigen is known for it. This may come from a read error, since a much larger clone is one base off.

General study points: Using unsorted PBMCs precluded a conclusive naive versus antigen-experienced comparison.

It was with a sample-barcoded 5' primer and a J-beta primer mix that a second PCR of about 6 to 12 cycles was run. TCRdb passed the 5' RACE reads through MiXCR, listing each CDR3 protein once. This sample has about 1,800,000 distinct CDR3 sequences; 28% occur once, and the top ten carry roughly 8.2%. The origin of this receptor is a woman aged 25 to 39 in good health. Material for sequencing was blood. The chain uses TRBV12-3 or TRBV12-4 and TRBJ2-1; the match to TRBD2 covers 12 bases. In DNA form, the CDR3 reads TGTGCCAGCAGTCCAGGACTAGCGGGACCCTACGAGCAGTTCTTC. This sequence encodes CASSPGLAGPYEQFF.